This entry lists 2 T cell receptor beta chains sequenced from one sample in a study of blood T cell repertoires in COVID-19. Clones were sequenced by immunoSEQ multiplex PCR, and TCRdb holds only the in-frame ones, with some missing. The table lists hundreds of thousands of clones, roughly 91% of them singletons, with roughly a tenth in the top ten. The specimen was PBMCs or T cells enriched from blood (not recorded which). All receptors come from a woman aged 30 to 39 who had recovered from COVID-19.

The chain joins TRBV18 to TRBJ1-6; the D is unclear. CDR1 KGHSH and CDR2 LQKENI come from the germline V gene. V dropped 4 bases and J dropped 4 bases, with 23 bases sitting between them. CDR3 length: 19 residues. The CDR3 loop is CASSRTRAPLPSYNSPLHF. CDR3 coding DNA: TGTGCCAGCTCACGAACGCGGGCGCCTCTACCCAGTTATAATTCACCCCTCCACTTT.

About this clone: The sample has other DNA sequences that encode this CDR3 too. This CDR3 reads CASSPLDRGYTF. Here the CDR3 DNA reads TGTGCCAGCAGTCCCCTGGACAGAGGCTACACCTTC. The V call is TRBV12-3 or TRBV12-4, the J call TRBJ1-2, with a weak D call TRBD1 (6 bases). CDR3 size: 12 residues. The V gene lost 5 bases and the J gene lost 8 bases, with 12 bases spanning the gap.